This passage covers 9 T cell receptor beta chains from one sample sequenced in a study of response to subunit inactivated influenza vaccine. TCRdb passed the RT-PCR reads through MiXCR, listing each CDR3 protein once. The table shows about 650,000 distinct CDR3 sequences, with more than 15% occurring only once. The sample consisted of PBMCs from blood, taken about 11 days after vaccination. The source is a man aged 50-60 years who received an inactivated influenza vaccine.

This clonotype was seen a handful of times. The rearrangement links TRBV20-1 to TRBJ1-5, with TRBD1 matching 8 bases. The CDR3 extends over 14 amino acids. V lost 5 bases to trimming and J lost 0 bases; unmatched junction nucleotides: 3. Germline assignment: CDR1 DFQATT and CDR2 SNEGSKA (reference sequence). The CDR3, as DNA: TGCAGTGCTGGACAGGGCGATAGCAATCAGCCCCAGCATTTT. Residues: CSAGQGDSNQPQHF.

The chain is built from TRBV20-1 and TRBJ2-7; tentative D call: TRBD1 (6 bases). Germline loops: CDR1 DFQATT, CDR2 SNEGSKA (reference sequence). V was pared by 4 bases and J by 5 bases, with 12 bases between. This CDR3 is built from 12 residues. CDR3 sequence (DNA): TGCAGTGCTAACACCGCAGGGGACGAGCAGTACTTC. Translation: CSANTAGDEQYF.

This clonotype has a handful of counts. The CDR3 coding sequence is TGTGCCACCAGTGCGGACTCCGAAAGCTACGAGCAGTACTTC. This codes for CATSADSESYEQYF. V gene TRBV24-1 combines with J gene TRBJ2-7; D perhaps matches TRBD2 (5 bases). The ends were cut back, 5 bases at V and 3 bases at J, with 13 bases in the middle. The CDR3 has 14 amino acids. Germline assignment: CDR1 KGHDR and CDR2 SFDVKD.

This clonotype appeared many times. The rearrangement joins TRBV20-1 to TRBJ2-1, with 9 bases matching TRBD1. The CDR3 contains 15 residues. Trimming took 6 bases from V and 6 from J; bases not matched to a gene: 12. CDR1 is DFQATT, CDR2 SNEGSKA, per germline (reference sequence). The CDR3, as DNA: TGCAGTGCCAGATGGGGGGGGACAGGGACCAATGAGCAGTTCTTC. Translating it yields CSARWGGTGTNEQFF.

CDR3 DNA: TGTGCCAGCAGCACCCGACAGGAGATGGGCACCTTC. This encodes CASSTRQEMGTF. This sequence joins TRBV7-2 and TRBJ1-2; D is perhaps TRBD1 (6 bases). Trimming removed 5 bases at V and 13 bases at J, with 17 bases between. CDR1 is SGHTA, CDR2 FQGNSA, per germline. The CDR3 is 12 residues long.

The table lists this clonotype with a few counts. The CDR3 coding sequence is TGTGCCAGCAGTTACTCGATTAGTGTGGCCCCCCAAGAGACCCAGTACTTC. This sequence encodes CASSYSISVAPQETQYF. V is TRBV6-5 and J is TRBJ2-5; D is uncertain. Germline V gene lookup returns CDR1 MNHEY and CDR2 SVGAGI. CDR3 size: 17 residues. The ends were cut back, 0 bases at V and 1 base at J, with 15 bases in the middle.

The gene calls are TRBV6-2 or TRBV6-3 and TRBJ1-5; 8 nucleotides match TRBD1. V lost 4 bases, J lost 7 bases, and 9 bases stayed unmatched. The CDR3 runs 15 residues. CDR1 is MNHEY, CDR2 SVGEGT, per germline. Written as DNA, the CDR3 is TGTGCCAGCAGTTTAGCAGGACAGGGTCAACAGCCCCAGCATTTT. Protein: CASSLAGQGQQPQHF.

This clonotype has just a few counts. V gene TRBV27 combines with J gene TRBJ2-3; D is unresolved. Trimming pared 2 bases from V and 2 bases from J, leaving 8 bases between. Germline-derived CDR1 and CDR2 are MNHEY and SMNVEV (reference sequence). The CDR3 is 14 residues long. The CDR3 nucleotides are TGTGCCAGCAGTTTAAAGTTGAACACAGATACGCAGTATTTT. Residues: CASSLKLNTDTQYF.

This clonotype was counted only a few times. The rearrangement joins TRBV4-3 to TRBJ1-4; D unresolved. The CDR3 covers 15 residues. Germline loops: CDR1 LGHNA, CDR2 YSLEER. Trimming cost V 1 base and J 7 bases, with 13 bases left between them. The CDR3 is CASSQGRDLSEKLFF. Written as DNA, the CDR3 is TGCGCCAGCAGCCAAGGTCGAGACCTAAGTGAAAAACTGTTTTTT.